This TCR beta chain was captured in a study of cytomegalovirus exposure and HLA in healthy donors. PCR used 60 Vbeta primers and 13 Jbeta primers. Sequencing used immunoSEQ multiplex PCR; TCRdb keeps in-frame clones, though not all of them. The sample has some 150,000 clones, approximately 80% seen once. Trimming took 1 base from V and 6 from J; bases not matched to a gene: 4. This CDR3 has 15 residues. Per the germline V gene, CDR1 is SGHTA and CDR2 is FQGTGA. This chain links TRBV7-3 with TRBJ2-1; the match to TRBD2 covers 9 bases. The sequenced material came from PBMCs. The source of this sequence is a male donor in good health and CMV-seronegative. CDR3 in DNA: TGTGCCAGCAGCTTAAGTGCTAGCGGGATCAATGAGCAGTTCTTC. Its translation: CASSLSASGINEQFF. Full variable domain (outside the CDR3, taken from reference TRBV7-3 and TRBJ2-1): GAGVSQTPSNKVTEKGKYVELRCDPISGHTALYWYRQSLGQGPEFLIYFQGTGAADDSGLPNDRFFAVRPEGSVSTLKIQRTERGDSAVYLCASSLSASGINEQFFGPGTRLTVL.